Listed below are T cell receptor beta chains from one sample, sequenced in a study of T cell responses to AZD1222 COVID-19 vaccine. The table came from immunoSEQ multiplex PCR; TCRdb's copy has only in-frame clones and leaves some out. The profile shows roughly 150,000 clones, around nine tenths of them singletons. The sample in question was peripheral blood, obtained on day 0 of AZD1222 vaccination. All receptors derive from an adult in good health. CDR3s leave out the opening cysteine and the closing phenylalanine or tryptophan.

ASSLFSQTMNTEAF | TRBJ1-1 | TRBV7-9
AISESNGPEAF | TRBJ1-1 | TRBV10-3
ASSVDPDRTYEQY | TRBJ2-7 | TRBV9
ASSEDAAGQETQY | TRBJ2-5 | TRBV2
ARSEGQGVAYEQY | TRBJ2-7 | TRBV7-5
ASSLTGLEKLF | TRBJ1-4 | TRBV6-2/TRBV6-3
ASSEVRGQQETQY | TRBJ2-5 | TRBV2
ASSFTPTTGELF | TRBJ2-2 | TRBV6-5
ASRLTGTGDHEQF | TRBJ2-1 | TRBV6-5
AWSALAGYTGELF | TRBJ2-2 | TRBV30
ASTGQGHEKLF | TRBJ1-4 | TRBV19
ASSLLGRGGPDTQY | TRBJ2-3 | TRBV7-2
ASSVVGVGTGELF | TRBJ2-2 | TRBV9
ASSFMPGGNQPQH | TRBJ1-5 | TRBV5-6
ASSQEIAGGNTDTQY | TRBJ2-3 | TRBV4-2
ASSLSTDYEQY | TRBJ2-7 | TRBV9
ASSTRVFQPQH | TRBJ1-5 | TRBV19
ASSRPALAEAF | TRBJ1-1 | TRBV6-5
ATSRGMGFGYT | TRBJ1-2 | TRBV15
ASSSRGAPQDTQY | TRBJ2-3 | TRBV5-1
ASTPHSNQPQH | TRBJ1-5 | TRBV6-5
SVYGTGDRNYGYT | TRBJ1-2 | TRBV29-1
ASSVEGRTNEKLF | TRBJ1-4 | TRBV9
ASSPLGDYGYT | TRBJ1-2 | TRBV5-4
ASSQETGTGPGYEQY | TRBJ2-7 | TRBV4-1
ASSPMSRGDTQY | TRBJ2-3 | TRBV28
ASIPTGTGELF | TRBJ2-2 | TRBV2
ASSDRGGYGYT | TRBJ1-2 | TRBV19
SATSVEQY | TRBJ2-7 | TRBV20-1
ASMQGPYSNQPQH | TRBJ1-5 | TRBV5-1